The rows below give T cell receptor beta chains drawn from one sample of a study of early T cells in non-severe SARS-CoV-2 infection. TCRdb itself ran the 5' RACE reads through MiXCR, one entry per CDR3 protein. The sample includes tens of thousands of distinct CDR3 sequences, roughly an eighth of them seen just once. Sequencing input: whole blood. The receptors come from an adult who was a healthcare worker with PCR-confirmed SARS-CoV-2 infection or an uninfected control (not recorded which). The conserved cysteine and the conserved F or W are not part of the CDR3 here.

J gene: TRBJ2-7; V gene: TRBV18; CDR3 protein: ASSPGFGAYEQY
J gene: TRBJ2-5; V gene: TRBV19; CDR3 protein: ASSIGKVGTGETQY
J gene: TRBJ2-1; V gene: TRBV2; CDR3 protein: ASSEAVLGYEQF
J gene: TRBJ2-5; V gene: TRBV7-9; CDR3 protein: ASSRDYQETQY
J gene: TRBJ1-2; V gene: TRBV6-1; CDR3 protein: ASSEDFGRFHGYT
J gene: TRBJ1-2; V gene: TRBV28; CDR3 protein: ASSPPGVGGYT
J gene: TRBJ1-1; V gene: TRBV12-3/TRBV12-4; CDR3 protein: ASSLVRGTEAF
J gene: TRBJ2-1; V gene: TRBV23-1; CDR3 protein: ASSQSPPNHEQF
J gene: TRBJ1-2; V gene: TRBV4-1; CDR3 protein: ASSQEDRDYGYT
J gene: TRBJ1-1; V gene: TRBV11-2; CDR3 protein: ASSIEPTAGEAF
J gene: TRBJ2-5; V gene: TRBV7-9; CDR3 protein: ASSSRPGQQETQY
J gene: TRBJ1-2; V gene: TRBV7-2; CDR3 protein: ASSLSPGNYGYT
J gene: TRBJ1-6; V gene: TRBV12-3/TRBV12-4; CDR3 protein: ASSFGSGGNSPLH
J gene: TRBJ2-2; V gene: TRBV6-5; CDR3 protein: ASRPGSGTPNTGELF
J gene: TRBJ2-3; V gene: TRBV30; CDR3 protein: AWRDSADTQY
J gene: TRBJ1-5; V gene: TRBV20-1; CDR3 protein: SARRGDQPQH
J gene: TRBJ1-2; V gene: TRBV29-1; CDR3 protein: SVEPDGLYGYT
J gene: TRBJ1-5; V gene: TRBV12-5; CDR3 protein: ASGLVGDQPQH
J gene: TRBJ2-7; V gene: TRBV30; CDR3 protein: AWSSYPSTGVSYEQY
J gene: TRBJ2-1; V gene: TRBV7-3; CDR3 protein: ASSLGLGTYNEQF
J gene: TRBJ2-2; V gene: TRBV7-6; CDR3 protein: ASTPGLGRPGELF
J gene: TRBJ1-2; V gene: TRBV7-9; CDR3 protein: ASSAYSGGTDGYT
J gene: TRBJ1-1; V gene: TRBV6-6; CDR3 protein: ASSNRGPDTEAF
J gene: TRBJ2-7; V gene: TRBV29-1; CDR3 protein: SVPGQGRSYEQY
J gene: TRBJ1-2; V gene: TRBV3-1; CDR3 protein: ASSQESEGFRRFYGYT
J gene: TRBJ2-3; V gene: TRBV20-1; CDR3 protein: SATRTSGTYTDTQY
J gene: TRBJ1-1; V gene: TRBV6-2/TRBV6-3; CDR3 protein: ASRAGQSNTEAF
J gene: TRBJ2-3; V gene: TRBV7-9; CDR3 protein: ASSWVGERTDTQY
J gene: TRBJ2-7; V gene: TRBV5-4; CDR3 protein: ASSLMGVSRGEQY
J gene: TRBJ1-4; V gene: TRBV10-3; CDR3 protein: ASRDSDEKLF
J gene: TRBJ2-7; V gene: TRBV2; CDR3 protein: ASLKSGTGYYEQY
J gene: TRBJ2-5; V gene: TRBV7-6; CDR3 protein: ASSRSRDSETQY
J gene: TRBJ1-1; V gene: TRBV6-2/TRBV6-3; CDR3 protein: ASSYPDRGQGEAF
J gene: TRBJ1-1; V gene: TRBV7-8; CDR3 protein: ASSPYGTEAF
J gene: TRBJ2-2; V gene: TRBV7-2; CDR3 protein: ASSYSLTGELF
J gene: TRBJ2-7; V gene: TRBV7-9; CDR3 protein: ASSLGGQGLEQY
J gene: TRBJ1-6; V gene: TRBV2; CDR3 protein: ATRATTDSPLH
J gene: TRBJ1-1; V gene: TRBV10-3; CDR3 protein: AISPAPTGTTNTEAF
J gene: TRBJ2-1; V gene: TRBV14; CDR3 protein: ASSQMADRLYNEQF
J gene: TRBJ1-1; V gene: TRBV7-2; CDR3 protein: ASSLDSGWNTEAF
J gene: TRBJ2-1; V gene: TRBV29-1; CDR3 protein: SVEEGSSEQF
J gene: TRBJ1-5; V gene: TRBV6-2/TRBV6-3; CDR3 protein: ASTMLGQGSNQPQH
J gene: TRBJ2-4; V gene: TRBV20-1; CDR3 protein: SADATGEIQY
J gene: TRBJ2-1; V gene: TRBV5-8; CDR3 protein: ASSSRTGKVHEQF